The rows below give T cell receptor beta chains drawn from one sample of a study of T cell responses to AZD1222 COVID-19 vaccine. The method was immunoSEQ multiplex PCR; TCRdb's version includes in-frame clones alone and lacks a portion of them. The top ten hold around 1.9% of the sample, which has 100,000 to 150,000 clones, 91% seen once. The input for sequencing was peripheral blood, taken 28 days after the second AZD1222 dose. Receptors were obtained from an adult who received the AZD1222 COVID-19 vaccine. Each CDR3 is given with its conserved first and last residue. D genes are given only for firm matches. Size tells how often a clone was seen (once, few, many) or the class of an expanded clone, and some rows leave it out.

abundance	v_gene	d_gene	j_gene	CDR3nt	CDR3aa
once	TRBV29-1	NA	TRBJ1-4	TGCAGCGTCCTGGAAGGGGCGACTAATGAAAAACTGTTTTTT	CSVLEGATNEKLFF
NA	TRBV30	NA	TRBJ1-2	TGTGCCTGGAGGGTCGGGGCAGAAGGCTACACCTTC	CAWRVGAEGYTF
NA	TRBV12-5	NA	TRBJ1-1	TGTGCTAGTGGTTTGTGGTCAGGCTATATGAACACTGAAGCTTTCTTT	CASGLWSGYMNTEAFF
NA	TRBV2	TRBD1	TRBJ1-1	TGTGCCAGCAGGACAGGGTTGGCTGAAGCTTTCTTT	CASRTGLAEAFF
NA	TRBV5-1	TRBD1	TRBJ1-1	TGCGCCAGCAGCTTTGGGACAGGGACCACTGAAGCTTTCTTT	CASSFGTGTTEAFF
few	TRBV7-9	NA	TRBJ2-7	TGTGCCAGCAGCTTAGGTCCGGACACAGCCTACGAGCAGTACTTC	CASSLGPDTAYEQYF
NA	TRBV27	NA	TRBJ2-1	TGTGCCAGCAGTTTAGAGCCATCCCCTTCCAATGAGCAGTTCTTC	CASSLEPSPSNEQFF
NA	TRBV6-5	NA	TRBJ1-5	TGTGCCAGCAGTTACTCAGGGTCGGGCAATCAGCCCCAGCATTTT	CASSYSGSGNQPQHF
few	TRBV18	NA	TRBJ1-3	TGTGCCAGCTCCCCCACGAGCCTGAACAGGGATCGTGGAAACACCATATATTTT	CASSPTSLNRDRGNTIYF
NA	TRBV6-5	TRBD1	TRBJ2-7	TGTGCCAGCAGGGGACAGACGACCTACGAGCAGTACTTC	CASRGQTTYEQYF
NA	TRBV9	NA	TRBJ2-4	TGTGCCAGCAGCGTAGTAAACGGAAAACTAGCCAAAAACATTCAGTACTTC	CASSVVNGKLAKNIQYF
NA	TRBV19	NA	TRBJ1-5	TGTGCCAGTAGTATCGGGCCCGGCCCGCTCAATCAGCCCCAGCATTTT	CASSIGPGPLNQPQHF
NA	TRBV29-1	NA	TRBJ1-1	TGCAGCGTTTGGGAGGGTGAAGCTTTCTTT	CSVWEGEAFF
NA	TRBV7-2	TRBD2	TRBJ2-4	TGTGCCAGCAGCACGGGACTAGCGGAGCCCCTAGCCAGGGACATTCAGTACTTC	CASSTGLAEPLARDIQYF
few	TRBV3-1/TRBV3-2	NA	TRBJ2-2	TGTGCCAGCAGCAACAACACCGGGGAGCTGTTTTTT	CASSNNTGELFF
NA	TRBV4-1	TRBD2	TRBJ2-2	TGCGCCAGCAGCCACCCCTCCCTAGCGGGGCTCAGAATAAGCGGGGAGCTGTTTTTT	CASSHPSLAGLRISGELFF
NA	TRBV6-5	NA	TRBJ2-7	TGTGCCAGCAGTTACCCCCCCGGCACCTACGAGCAGTACTTC	CASSYPPGTYEQYF
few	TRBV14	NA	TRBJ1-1	TGTGCCAGCAGCCACAGGGGCGCGCGGGGTGCTTTCTTT	CASSHRGARGAFF
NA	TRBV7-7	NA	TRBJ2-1	TGTGCAGTAGGTTTCGGGATCTATGAGCAGTTCTTC	CAVGFGIYEQFF
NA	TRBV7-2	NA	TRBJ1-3	TGTGCCAGCAGCTTAGATCAGGGAGGTGGAAACACCATATATTTT	CASSLDQGGGNTIYF
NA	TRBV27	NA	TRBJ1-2	TGTGCCAGCAGTTGGGGAGCAGGGTCCAGGAACTATGGCTACACCTTC	CASSWGAGSRNYGYTF
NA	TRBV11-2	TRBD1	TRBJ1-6	TGTGCCAGCAGCCCTGGGACAGGTCGCTATAATTCACCCCTCCACTTT	CASSPGTGRYNSPLHF
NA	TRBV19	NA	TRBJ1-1	TGTGCCAGTAGTGTACGCAGGGGCACTGAAGCTTTCTTT	CASSVRRGTEAFF
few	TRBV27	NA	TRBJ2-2	TGTGCCAGCAGTAGACGGAACACCGGGGAGCTGTTTTTT	CASSRRNTGELFF
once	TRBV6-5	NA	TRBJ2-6	TGTGCCAGCAGTTACTGGTCCTCTGGGGCCAACGTCCTGACTTTC	CASSYWSSGANVLTF
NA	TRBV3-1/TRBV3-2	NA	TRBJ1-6	TGTGCCAGCAGCCAAGGGACAGCGAATTCACCCCTCCACTTT	CASSQGTANSPLHF
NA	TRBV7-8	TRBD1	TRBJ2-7	TGTGCCAGCAGCTTAGGGGACAGGGGAAGGGAGCAGTACTTC	CASSLGDRGREQYF
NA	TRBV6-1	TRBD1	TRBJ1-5	TGTGCCAGCAGTGCCCGACCTCCGGGACAGGCCAATCAGCCCCAGCATTTT	CASSARPPGQANQPQHF
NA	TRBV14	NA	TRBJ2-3	TGTGCCAGCAGCCCCGGACCCCCCGGGACGCAGTATTTT	CASSPGPPGTQYF
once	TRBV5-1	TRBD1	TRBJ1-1	TGCGCCAGCAGCGATTCACCCGGGCAGGGGGCGGTGAACACTGAAGCTTTCTTT	CASSDSPGQGAVNTEAFF
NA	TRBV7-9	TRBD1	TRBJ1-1	TGTGCCAGCAGACCGTTGGCCACAGGGGAGGGGGAAGCTTTCTTT	CASRPLATGEGEAFF
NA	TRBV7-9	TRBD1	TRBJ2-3	TGTGCCAGCAGCCGGACAGGGGACACAGATACGCAGTATTTT	CASSRTGDTDTQYF
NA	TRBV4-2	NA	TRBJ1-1	TGTGCCAGCAGCCAAGATGAGGCCACTGAAGCTTTCTTT	CASSQDEATEAFF
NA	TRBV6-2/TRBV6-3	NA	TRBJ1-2	TGTGCCAGCAGTTACATTGGGAATGGCTACACCTTC	CASSYIGNGYTF
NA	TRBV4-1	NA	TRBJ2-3	TGCGCCAGCAGCCAAGATCCTAGATACACAGATACGCAGTATTTT	CASSQDPRYTDTQYF
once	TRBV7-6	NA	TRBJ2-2	TGTGCCAGCAGCCCCCTCTCGGCCCGGGAGCTGTTTTTT	CASSPLSARELFF
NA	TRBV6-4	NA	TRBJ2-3	TGTGCCAGCAGTGACTCGAGTACTACAGATACGCAGTATTTT	CASSDSSTTDTQYF
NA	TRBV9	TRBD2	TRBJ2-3	TGTGCCAGCAGCGTAGGCAGTAGCGGGGGCACAGATACGCAGTATTTT	CASSVGSSGGTDTQYF
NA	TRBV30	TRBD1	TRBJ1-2	TGTGCCCGATGGACAGGGCTCTATGGCTACACCTTC	CARWTGLYGYTF
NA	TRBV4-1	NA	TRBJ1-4	TGCGCCAGCAGCCAGTTCCTCGGGGAATCTGGGGGAAAACTGTTTTTT	CASSQFLGESGGKLFF
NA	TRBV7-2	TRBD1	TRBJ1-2	TGTGCCAGCAGCCGCCCCAACAGGGGGTATGGCTACACCTTC	CASSRPNRGYGYTF
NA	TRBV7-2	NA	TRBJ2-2	TGTGCCAGCAGCTTAACTCCGGGACCCGGGGAGCTGTTTTTT	CASSLTPGPGELFF
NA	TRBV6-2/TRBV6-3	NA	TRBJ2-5	TGTGCCAGCAGCCTCTCTGGGGGGACAGAGACCCAGTACTTC	CASSLSGGTETQYF
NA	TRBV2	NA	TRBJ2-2	TGTGCCAGTAGAGAGGGGGACCCAAACACCGGGGAGCTGTTTTTT	CASREGDPNTGELFF
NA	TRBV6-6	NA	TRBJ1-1	TGTGCCAGCACCGACGGGCAGGGAGCGAACACTGAAGCTTTCTTT	CASTDGQGANTEAFF
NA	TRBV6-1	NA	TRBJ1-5	TGTGCCAGCAGTGACAGGGATGTTCAGCCCCAGCATTTT	CASSDRDVQPQHF
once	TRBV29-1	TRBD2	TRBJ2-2	TGCAGCGTGGGGGAGGGCACCTGGGACACCGGGGAGCTGTTTTTT	CSVGEGTWDTGELFF
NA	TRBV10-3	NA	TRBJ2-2	TGTGCCATCAGCCCCCGACAGGTTAACACCGGGGAGCTGTTTTTT	CAISPRQVNTGELFF
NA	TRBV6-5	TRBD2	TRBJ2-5	TGTGCCAGCAGTCAGACTAGCGGGGCCCCAGAGACCCAGTACTTC	CASSQTSGAPETQYF
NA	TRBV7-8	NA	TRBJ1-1	TGTGCCAGCAGCCCCCCGGGGGGGAGGGCCGGGGAAGCTTTCTTT	CASSPPGGRAGEAFF